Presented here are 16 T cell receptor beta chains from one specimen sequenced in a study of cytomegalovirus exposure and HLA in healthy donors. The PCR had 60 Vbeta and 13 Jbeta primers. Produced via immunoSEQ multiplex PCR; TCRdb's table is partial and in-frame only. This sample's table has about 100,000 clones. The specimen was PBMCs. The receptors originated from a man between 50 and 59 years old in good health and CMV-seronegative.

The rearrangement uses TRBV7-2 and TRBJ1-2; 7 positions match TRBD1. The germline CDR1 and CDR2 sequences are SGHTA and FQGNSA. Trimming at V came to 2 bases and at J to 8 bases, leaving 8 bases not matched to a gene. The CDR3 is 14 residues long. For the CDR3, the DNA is TGTGCCAGCAGCTTATCCGGCACAGGGGTAGGCTACACCTTC. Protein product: CASSLSGTGVGYTF.

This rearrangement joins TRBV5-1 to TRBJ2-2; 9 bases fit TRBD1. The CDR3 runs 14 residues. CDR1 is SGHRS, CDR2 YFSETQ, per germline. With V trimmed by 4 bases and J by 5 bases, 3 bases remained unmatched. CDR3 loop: CASSVQGATGELFF. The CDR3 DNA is TGCGCCAGCAGCGTACAGGGGGCAACCGGGGAGCTGTTTTTT.

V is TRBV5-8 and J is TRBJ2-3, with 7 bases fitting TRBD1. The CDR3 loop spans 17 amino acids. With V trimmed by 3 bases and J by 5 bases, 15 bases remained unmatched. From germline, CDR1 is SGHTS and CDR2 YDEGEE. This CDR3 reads CASSSIDRVRFKDTQYF. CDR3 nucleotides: TGTGCCAGCAGCTCAATCGACAGGGTTCGATTTAAAGATACGCAGTATTTT.

The CDR3 DNA reads as TGTGCCAGCAGTGAACTAGGCTCTGGAAACACCATATATTTT. As protein: CASSELGSGNTIYF. The J gene is TRBJ1-3, the V gene TRBV6-1; D is ambiguous. Trimming cost V 2 bases and J 0 bases, with 5 bases left between them. The germline gives CDR1 MNHNS, CDR2 SASEGT. CDR3 size: 14 residues.

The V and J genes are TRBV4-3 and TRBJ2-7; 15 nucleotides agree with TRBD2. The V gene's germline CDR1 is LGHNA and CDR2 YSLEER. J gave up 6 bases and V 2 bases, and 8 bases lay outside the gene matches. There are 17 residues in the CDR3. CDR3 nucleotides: TGCGCCAGCAGCCAATGGACTAGCGGGGGGGCCGAAGCCGAGCAGTACTTC. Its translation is CASSQWTSGGAEAEQYF.

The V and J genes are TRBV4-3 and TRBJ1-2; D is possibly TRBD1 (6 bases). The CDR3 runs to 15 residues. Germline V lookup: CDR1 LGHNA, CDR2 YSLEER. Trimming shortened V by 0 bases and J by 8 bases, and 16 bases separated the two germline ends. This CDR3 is CASSQEGTRVDGYTF. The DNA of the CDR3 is TGCGCCAGCAGCCAAGAAGGGACACGGGTGGACGGCTACACCTTC.

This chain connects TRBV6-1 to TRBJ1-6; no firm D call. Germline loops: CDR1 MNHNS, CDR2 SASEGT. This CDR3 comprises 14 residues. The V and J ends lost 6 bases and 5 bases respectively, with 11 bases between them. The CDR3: CASREVGNNSPLHF. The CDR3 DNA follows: TGTGCCAGCAGGGAGGTTGGAAATAATTCACCCCTCCACTTT.

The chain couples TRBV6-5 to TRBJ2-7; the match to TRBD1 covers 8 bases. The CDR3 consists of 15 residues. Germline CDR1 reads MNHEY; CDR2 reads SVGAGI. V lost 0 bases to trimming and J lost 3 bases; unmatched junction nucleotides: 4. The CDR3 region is CASSYSRTGIYEQYF. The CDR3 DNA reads TGTGCCAGCAGTTACTCCCGGACAGGGATCTACGAGCAGTACTTC.

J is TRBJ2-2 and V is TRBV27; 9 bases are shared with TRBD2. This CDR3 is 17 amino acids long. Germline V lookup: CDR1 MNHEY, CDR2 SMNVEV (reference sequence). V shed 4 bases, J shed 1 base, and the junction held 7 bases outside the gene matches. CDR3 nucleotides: TGTGCCAGCAGTTCACAGCGGGGGGACCTGAACACCGGGGAGCTGTTTTTT. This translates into CASSSQRGDLNTGELFF.

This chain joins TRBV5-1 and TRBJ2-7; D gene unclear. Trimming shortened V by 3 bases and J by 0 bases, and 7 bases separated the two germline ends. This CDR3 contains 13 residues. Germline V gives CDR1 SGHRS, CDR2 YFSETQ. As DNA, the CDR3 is TGCGCCAGCAGCTCTGAGAGCTCCTACGAGCAGTACTTC. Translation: CASSSESSYEQYF. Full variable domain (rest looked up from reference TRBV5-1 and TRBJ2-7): KAGVTQTPRYLIKTRGQQVTLSCSPISGHRSVSWYQQTPGQGLQFLFEYFSETQRNKGNFPGRFSGRQFSNSRSEMNVSTLELGDSALYLCASSSESSYEQYFGPGTRLTVT.

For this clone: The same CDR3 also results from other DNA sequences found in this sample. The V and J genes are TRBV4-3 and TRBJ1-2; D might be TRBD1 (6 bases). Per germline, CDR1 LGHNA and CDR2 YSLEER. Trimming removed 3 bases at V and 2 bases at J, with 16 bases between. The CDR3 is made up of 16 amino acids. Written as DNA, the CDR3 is TGCGCCAGCAGCCAGGTTACAGGGACTATAAACTATGGCTACACCTTC. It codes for CASSQVTGTINYGYTF.

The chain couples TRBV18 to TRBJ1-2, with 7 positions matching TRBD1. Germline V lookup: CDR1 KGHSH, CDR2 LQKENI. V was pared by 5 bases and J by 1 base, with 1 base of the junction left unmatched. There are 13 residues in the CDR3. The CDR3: CASSDRVNYGYTF. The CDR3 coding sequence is TGTGCCAGCTCAGACAGGGTTAACTATGGCTACACCTTC.

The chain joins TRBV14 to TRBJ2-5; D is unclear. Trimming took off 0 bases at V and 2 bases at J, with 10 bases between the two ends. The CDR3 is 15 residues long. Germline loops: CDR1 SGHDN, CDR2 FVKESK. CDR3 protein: CASSQDRAHQETQYF. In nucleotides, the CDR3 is TGTGCCAGCAGCCAAGATCGCGCTCATCAAGAGACCCAGTACTTC.

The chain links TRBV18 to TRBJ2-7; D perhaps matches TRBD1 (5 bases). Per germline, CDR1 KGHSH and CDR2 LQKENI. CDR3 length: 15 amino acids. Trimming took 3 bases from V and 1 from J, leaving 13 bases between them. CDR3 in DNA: TGTGCCAGCTCACCCACGACAAAGGGGTCCTACGAGCAGTACTTC. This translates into CASSPTTKGSYEQYF.

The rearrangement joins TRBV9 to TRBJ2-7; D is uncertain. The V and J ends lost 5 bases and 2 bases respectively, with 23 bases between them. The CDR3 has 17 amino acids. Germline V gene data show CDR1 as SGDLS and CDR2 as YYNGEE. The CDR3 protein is CASRASTGDGPTYEQYF. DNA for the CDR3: TGTGCCAGCAGAGCATCCACTGGAGACGGTCCAACCTACGAGCAGTACTTC.

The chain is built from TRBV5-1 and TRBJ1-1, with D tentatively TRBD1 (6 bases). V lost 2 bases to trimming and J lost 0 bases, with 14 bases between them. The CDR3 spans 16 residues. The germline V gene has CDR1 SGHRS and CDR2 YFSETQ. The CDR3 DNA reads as TGCGCCAGCAGCTTTAGAACAGGGAATTTGAACACTGAAGCTTTCTTT. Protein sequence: CASSFRTGNLNTEAFF.